These T cell receptor beta chains were read from a single sample in a study of PD-L1 blockade in urothelial cancer. Assay: immunoSEQ multiplex PCR; the TCRdb copy retains only in-frame clones and omits some. The sample yields around 38,000 clones, 70% to 90% seen once. Sequenced material: PBMCs, taken around atezolizumab (anti-PD-L1) treatment. The receptor source for this set is a man in his 60s with urothelial cancer. Each CDR3 is given with its conserved first and last residue. The D gene is left open where the match is weak. The listing skips clone size in some rows; elsewhere it reads once, few, many or a size class.

v_gene	d_gene	j_gene	abundance	len	CDR3aa	CDR3nt
TRBV18	NA	TRBJ1-5	NA	15	CASSPFGGGNQPQHF	TGTGCCAGCTCACCGTTCGGGGGTGGTAATCAGCCCCAGCATTTT
TRBV12-5	NA	TRBJ2-2	NA	16	CASGLVLNANTGELFF	TGTGCTAGTGGTTTGGTACTAAACGCGAACACCGGGGAGCTGTTTTTT
TRBV11-2	NA	TRBJ2-1	NA	13	CASSPELYNEQFF	TGTGCCAGCAGTCCCGAACTCTACAATGAGCAGTTCTTC
TRBV18	TRBD1	TRBJ1-2	NA	14	CASSNIDRDYGYTF	TGTGCCAGCTCAAACATCGACAGGGACTATGGCTACACCTTC
TRBV5-1	TRBD2	TRBJ2-3	once	19	CASSSPGLAGGTDTDTQYF	TGCGCCAGCAGCTCACCGGGACTAGCGGGAGGGACCGACACAGATACGCAGTATTTT
TRBV15	NA	TRBJ2-2	once	15	CATSRGVGVTGELFF	TGTGCCACCAGCAGAGGGGTAGGAGTCACCGGGGAGCTGTTTTTT
TRBV5-1	NA	TRBJ2-2	NA	14	CASSISSNTGELFF	TGCGCCAGCAGCATTTCCTCGAACACCGGGGAGCTGTTTTTT
TRBV28	TRBD2	TRBJ2-7	once	16	CASSLGLAGATYEQYF	TGTGCCAGCAGTTTGGGACTAGCGGGCGCGACCTACGAGCAGTACTTC
TRBV6-5	NA	TRBJ2-1	few	15	CASSYGEDGYNEQFF	TGTGCCAGCAGTTACGGAGAGGATGGCTACAATGAGCAGTTCTTC
TRBV18	NA	TRBJ2-5	NA	13	CASSLGAQETQYF	TGTGCCAGCTCCCTAGGGGCCCAAGAGACCCAGTACTTC
TRBV7-8	NA	TRBJ2-7	NA	15	CASSSPGTPPYEQYF	TGTGCCAGCAGTAGTCCCGGGACTCCGCCATACGAGCAGTACTTC
TRBV5-1	TRBD2	TRBJ2-7	NA	16	CASSLGLAPSSYEQYF	TGCGCCAGCAGCTTGGGACTAGCGCCTAGCTCCTACGAGCAGTACTTC
TRBV5-1	NA	TRBJ2-7	once	15	CASSFTGSTTYEQYF	TGCGCCAGCAGCTTCACAGGATCCACAACCTACGAGCAGTACTTC
TRBV18	NA	TRBJ2-7	NA	11	CASSELDEQYF	TGTGCCAGCTCAGAGTTGGACGAGCAGTACTTC
TRBV6-5	TRBD1	TRBJ1-2	NA	14	CASRTPGQGMGYTF	TGTGCCAGCAGAACACCGGGACAGGGGATGGGCTACACCTTC
TRBV29-1	NA	TRBJ1-4	NA	13	CSVETDYNEKLFF	TGCAGCGTTGAGACAGATTATAATGAAAAACTGTTTTTT
TRBV30	TRBD1	TRBJ2-1	few	14	CAWKGQGGYNEQFF	TGTGCCTGGAAAGGACAGGGCGGCTACAATGAGCAGTTCTTC
TRBV11-2	TRBD1	TRBJ2-1	NA	12	CASSHVRGEQFF	TGTGCCAGCAGCCACGTCAGGGGGGAGCAGTTCTTC
TRBV5-1	TRBD2	TRBJ2-5	once	17	CASSRGLAGGNQETQYF	TGCGCCAGCAGCAGGGGACTAGCGGGAGGTAACCAAGAGACCCAGTACTTC
TRBV6-1	NA	TRBJ1-1	NA	14	CASSAAAGPTEAFF	TGTGCCAGCAGCGCCGCGGCAGGGCCCACTGAAGCTTTCTTT
TRBV5-1	NA	TRBJ1-4	NA	13	CASSYGDNEKLFF	TGCGCCAGCAGCTACGGGGATAATGAAAAACTGTTTTTT
TRBV15	TRBD1	TRBJ2-6	NA	18	CATSSLGQGGSGANVLTF	TGTGCCACCAGCAGTTTGGGACAGGGGGGCTCTGGGGCCAACGTCCTGACTTTC
TRBV7-9	NA	TRBJ1-2	NA	14	CASSLGGANSGYTF	TGTGCCAGCAGCTTAGGGGGCGCAAATAGTGGCTACACCTTC
TRBV4-1	TRBD1	TRBJ2-7	NA	15	CASSQGEAGGYEQYF	TGCGCCAGCAGCCAAGGCGAAGCAGGGGGCTACGAGCAGTACTTC
TRBV19	NA	TRBJ1-2	NA	13	CASRLGHQGPGTF	TGTGCCAGTAGATTGGGACACCAAGGACCCGGCACCTTC
TRBV6-6	NA	TRBJ2-7	NA	13	CASRRGSTYEQYF	TGTGCCAGCAGGCGGGGCTCTACCTACGAGCAGTACTTC
TRBV2	NA	TRBJ2-2	NA	13	CASSGEVTGELFF	TGTGCCAGCAGTGGCGAGGTAACCGGGGAGCTGTTTTTT